This T cell receptor beta chain was sequenced during a study of cytomegalovirus exposure and HLA in healthy donors. Notes on the study in general: It was around 160 TCR beta chains that were listed as cytomegalovirus-associated. Sequencing likely generated an artifact that appeared as a cluster of highly shared sequence variants.

Trimming stripped 2 bases from V and 9 bases from J, with 10 bases between. The germline gives CDR1 SQVTM, CDR2 ANQGSEA. The CDR3 runs to 11 residues. PCR employed 60 Vbeta and 13 Jbeta primers. Produced via immunoSEQ multiplex PCR; TCRdb's table is partial and in-frame only. The table shows about 150,000 clones, with roughly 82% occurring only once. Note on this clone: Its antigen remains unidentified.

The receptor was derived from a man in his fifties or sixties in good health and CMV-seropositive. The sequencing sample was made of PBMCs. The chain is built from TRBV29-1 and TRBJ1-1, with D maybe TRBD1 (5 bases). CDR3 nucleotides: TGCAGCGTTGAATATGGGGGGAAAGCTTTCTTT. Its protein product is CSVEYGGKAFF.